Listed below are T cell receptor beta chains from one sample, sequenced in a study of cytomegalovirus exposure and HLA in healthy donors. Data came from immunoSEQ multiplex PCR; TCRdb stores just in-frame clones and leaves some out. In the table there are over 110,000 clones, around 80% of which are singletons. Material for sequencing was PBMCs. Every receptor here comes from a female donor in good health and CMV-seronegative. Each CDR3 is given with its conserved first and last residue. A D gene is named only where the DNA matches it firmly. Only some rows state a clone size, as once, few, many or a class for expanded clones.

j_call clone_size v_call d_call cdr3_nt cdr3_aa
TRBJ2-2 - TRBV28 - TGTGCCAGCAGCGCTAGCGTGGGGCCCGCCGGGGAGCTGTTTTTT CASSASVGPAGELFF
TRBJ1-4 - TRBV4-3 TRBD1 TGCGCCAGCAGCCAAGGACAGGGGAGGAGTGAAAAACTGTTTTTT CASSQGQGRSEKLFF
TRBJ1-2 once TRBV7-2 - TGTGCCAGCAGCCCCTCCCCGGCTAACTATGGCTACACCTTC CASSPSPANYGYTF
TRBJ1-4 - TRBV25-1 TRBD1 TGTGCCAGCAGTGACGACAGGGGAGGGGAAAAACTGTTTTTT CASSDDRGGEKLFF
TRBJ1-1 - TRBV7-9 - TGTGCCAGCAGCCTCCCATTGGGAGGATTGGACACTGAAGCTTTCTTT CASSLPLGGLDTEAFF
TRBJ1-2 - TRBV5-4 - TGTGCCAGCAGGTTGGACCCGGAGGGTAGCTATGGCTACACCTTC CASRLDPEGSYGYTF
TRBJ1-2 few TRBV5-6 TRBD1 TGTGCCAGCAGCGGGGACAGGCCTAACTATGGCTACACCTTC CASSGDRPNYGYTF
TRBJ1-5 few TRBV6-1 - TGTGCCAGCAGTCACAGAGACCGTTCCAATCAGCCCCAGCATTTT CASSHRDRSNQPQHF
TRBJ1-5 - TRBV6-1 - TGTGCCAGCAGTGAAGCGCAAGGGGGAGAGCGGCCCCAGCATTTT CASSEAQGGERPQHF
TRBJ1-2 - TRBV9 - TGTGCCAGCAGCGTAAAACAGAGACAGGAAGATGGCTACACCTTC CASSVKQRQEDGYTF
TRBJ1-1 - TRBV5-1 TRBD1 TGCGCCAGCAGCTTAGACAGGGTAGTCAGCACTGAAGCTTTCTTT CASSLDRVVSTEAFF
TRBJ1-2 - TRBV28 TRBD1 TGTGCCAGCAGACCTACAGGGGGCGAGGGCTATGGCTACCCCTTC CASRPTGGEGYGYPF
TRBJ2-1 - TRBV9 - TGTGCCAGCAGCGTAGGAGGAGGTAGCAATGAGCAGTTCTTC CASSVGGGSNEQFF
TRBJ2-1 - TRBV28 TRBD2 TGTGCCAGCAGGGCCGGGACTAGCGGGATATCCTACAATGAGCAGTTCTTC CASRAGTSGISYNEQFF
TRBJ2-5 - TRBV7-9 - TGTGCCAGCAGCTTTATTGACAGGTTAGGGGAGACCCAGTACTTC CASSFIDRLGETQYF
TRBJ1-2 - TRBV25-1 - TGTGCCAGCAGTGAATACAGGGCGGCGGGCTACACCTTC CASSEYRAAGYTF
TRBJ2-2 - TRBV28 TRBD2 TGTGCCAGCAGTGCGTCGGGACTAGCGGGCACCGGGGAGCTGTTTTTT CASSASGLAGTGELFF
TRBJ2-7 - TRBV28 TRBD2 TGTGCCAGCAGCCGCAAGGGGTTAATAGCGGGGGCTAAATTACCACAGTACTTC CASSRKGLIAGAKLPQYF
TRBJ1-5 - TRBV6-1 - TGTGCCAGCAGTGAAGCGGGGGGTTTTCAGCCCCAGCATTTT CASSEAGGFQPQHF
TRBJ2-1 - TRBV18 TRBD2 TGTGCCAGCTCGAGATACGGGACTAGCGCCTCAGGCTACAATGAGCAGTTCTTC CASSRYGTSASGYNEQFF
TRBJ2-7 - TRBV7-2 TRBD1 TGTGCCAGCAGCTTAGGACGGACAGGGAACTCCGAGCAGTACTTC CASSLGRTGNSEQYF
TRBJ2-3 - TRBV18 TRBD2 TGTGCCAGCTCACCTCGGCGGGGGGGCCAGGATACGCAGTATTTT CASSPRRGGQDTQYF
TRBJ2-5 - TRBV7-9 - TGTGCCAGCAGCTTAGTACGGCAAGAGACCCAGTACTTC CASSLVRQETQYF
TRBJ1-5 - TRBV6-1 - TGTGCCAGCAGTGATCGGGTTAGTCAGCCCCAGCATTTT CASSDRVSQPQHF
TRBJ1-4 - TRBV10-2 - TGCGCCAGCAGTGTAAATGAAAAACTGTTTTTT CASSVNEKLFF
TRBJ1-2 - TRBV28 TRBD1 TGTGCCAGCAGTTTCCTACAGGGGGAGAACTATGGCTACACCTTC CASSFLQGENYGYTF
TRBJ1-1 - TRBV5-1 TRBD1 TGCGCCAGCAGCTTTGGTAGGGACAGGGGAGTGAAGAACACTGAAGCTTTCTTT CASSFGRDRGVKNTEAFF
TRBJ1-2 - TRBV11-2 TRBD1 TGTGCCAGCACCCAGGACAGGCAAGTCTATGGCTACACCTTC CASTQDRQVYGYTF
TRBJ2-4 - TRBV4-3 TRBD2 TGCGCCAGCAGCCAACAACCGGGGGGGCCCCATTTGCAGTACTTC CASSQQPGGPHLQYF
TRBJ1-2 - TRBV4-3 TRBD1 TGCGCCAGCAGCCAACGGGACAGGGCCGACCTTGGGGATGGCTACACCTTC CASSQRDRADLGDGYTF
TRBJ2-3 - TRBV30 TRBD2 TGTGCCTGGAGTAGCGGACTAGCGGGGGGGCCGGATACGCAGTATTTT CAWSSGLAGGPDTQYF
TRBJ2-3 few TRBV30 - TGTGCCTGGAGTTTTGGCAAATACACAGATACGCAGTATTTT CAWSFGKYTDTQYF
TRBJ2-1 - TRBV27 - TGTGCCAGCAGTTTCCTCAGTAGCGGCTACAATGAGCAGTTCTTC CASSFLSSGYNEQFF
TRBJ2-4 - TRBV10-2 - TGCGCCAGCACCTCGTACGCAGAAAACATTCAGTACTTC CASTSYAENIQYF
TRBJ1-2 - TRBV2 - TGTGCCAGCAGTGAAGGTCGTCGGGGGGGTTTAGCCGGCTACACCTTC CASSEGRRGGLAGYTF
TRBJ2-5 - TRBV30 - TGTGCCTGGAGTGGAAATCAGGGAACACGGACCCGTACCCAGTACTTC CAWSGNQGTRTRTQYF
TRBJ1-5 - TRBV28 - TGTGCCAGCAGTTTCGCAGGGGCCCATCAGCCCCAGCATTTT CASSFAGAHQPQHF
TRBJ1-6 many TRBV5-6 - TGTGCCAGCAGCTTGTACAGGTTTTATAGTTCACCCCTCCACTTT CASSLYRFYSSPLHF
TRBJ2-2 - TRBV9 TRBD1 TGTGCCAGCAGCGGAAGGTACCAGGACAGGCACACCGGGGAGCTGTTTTTT CASSGRYQDRHTGELFF
TRBJ2-1 - TRBV1 - TGCACCAGCAGCCAAGATTCGCGACTAGCGGAGTACAATGAGCAGTTCTTC CTSSQDSRLAEYNEQFF
TRBJ2-7 - TRBV27 - TGTGCCAGCAGTCCCCAAGGGGGGGGAGGTCCCTACGAGCAGTACTTC CASSPQGGGGPYEQYF
TRBJ1-6 - TRBV30 - TGTGCCTGGAATTCAGGGATTGGATCACCCCTCCACTTT CAWNSGIGSPLHF
TRBJ1-2 - TRBV5-6 TRBD1 TGTGCCAGCAGCTTGGTGGGACAGCATCTATACGCCTATGGCTACACCTTC CASSLVGQHLYAYGYTF
TRBJ1-1 few TRBV28 TRBD1 TGTGCCAGCAGTTCAGGACAGGGGATGAACACTGAAGCTTTCTTT CASSSGQGMNTEAFF
TRBJ2-2 - TRBV7-3 - TGTGCCAGCAGCTTAACGACAAACACCGGGGAGCTGTTTTTC CASSLTTNTGELFF